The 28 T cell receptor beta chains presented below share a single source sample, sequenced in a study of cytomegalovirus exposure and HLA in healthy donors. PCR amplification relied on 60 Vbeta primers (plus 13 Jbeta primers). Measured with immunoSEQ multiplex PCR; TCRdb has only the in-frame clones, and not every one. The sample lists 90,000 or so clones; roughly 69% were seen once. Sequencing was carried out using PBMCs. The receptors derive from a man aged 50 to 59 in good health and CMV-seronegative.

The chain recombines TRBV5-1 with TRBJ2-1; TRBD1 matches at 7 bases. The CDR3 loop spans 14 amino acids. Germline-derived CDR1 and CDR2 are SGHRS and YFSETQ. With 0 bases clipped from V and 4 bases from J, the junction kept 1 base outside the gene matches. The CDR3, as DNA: TGCGCCAGCAGCTTGGGGGACAGATACAATGAGCAGTTCTTC. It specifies CASSLGDRYNEQFF.

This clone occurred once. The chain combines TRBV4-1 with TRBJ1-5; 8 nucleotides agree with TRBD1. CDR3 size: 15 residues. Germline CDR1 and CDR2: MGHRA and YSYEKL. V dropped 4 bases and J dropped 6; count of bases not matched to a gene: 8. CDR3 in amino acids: CASSRGLTGGQPQHF. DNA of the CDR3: TGCGCCAGCAGCCGCGGACTCACAGGGGGTCAGCCCCAGCATTTT.

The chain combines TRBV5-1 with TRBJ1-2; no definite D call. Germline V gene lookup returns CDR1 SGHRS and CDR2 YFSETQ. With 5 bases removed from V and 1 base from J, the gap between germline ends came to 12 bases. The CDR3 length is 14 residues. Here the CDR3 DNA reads TGCGCCAGCAGGCCCCAAGCCGGTAACTATGGCTACACCTTC. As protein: CASRPQAGNYGYTF.

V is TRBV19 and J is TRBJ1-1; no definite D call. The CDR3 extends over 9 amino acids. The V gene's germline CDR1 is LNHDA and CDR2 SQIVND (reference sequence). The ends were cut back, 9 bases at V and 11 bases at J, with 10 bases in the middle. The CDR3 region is CARALEAFF. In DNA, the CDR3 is TGTGCCAGGGCCTTGGAGGCTTTCTTT.

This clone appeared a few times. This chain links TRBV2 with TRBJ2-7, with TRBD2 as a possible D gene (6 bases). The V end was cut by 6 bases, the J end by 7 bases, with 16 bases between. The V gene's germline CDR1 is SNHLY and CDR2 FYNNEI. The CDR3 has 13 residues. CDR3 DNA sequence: TGTGCCAGCAGCGCCGGGCCGGCGGGGGAGCAGTACGTC. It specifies CASSAGPAGEQYV.

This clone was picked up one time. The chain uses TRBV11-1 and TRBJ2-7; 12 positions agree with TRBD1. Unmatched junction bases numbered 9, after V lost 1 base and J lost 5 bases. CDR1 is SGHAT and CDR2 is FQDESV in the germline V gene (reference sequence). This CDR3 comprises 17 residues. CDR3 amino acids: CASSLEGLGTGGHEQYF. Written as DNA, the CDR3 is TGTGCCAGCAGCTTAGAAGGGCTGGGGACAGGGGGCCACGAGCAGTACTTC.

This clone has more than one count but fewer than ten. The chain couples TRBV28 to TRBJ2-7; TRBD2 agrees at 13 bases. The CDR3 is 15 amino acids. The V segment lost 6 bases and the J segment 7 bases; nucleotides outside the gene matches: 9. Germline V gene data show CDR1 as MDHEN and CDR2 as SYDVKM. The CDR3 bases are TGTGCCAGCAGGCGACTAGCGGGGGGTTTGGGGGAGCAGTACGTC. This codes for CASRRLAGGLGEQYV.

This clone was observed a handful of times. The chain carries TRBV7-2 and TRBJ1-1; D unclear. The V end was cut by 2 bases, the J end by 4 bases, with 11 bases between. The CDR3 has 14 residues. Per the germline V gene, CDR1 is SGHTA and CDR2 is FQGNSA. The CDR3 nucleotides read TGTGCCAGCAGCTTACGGGGAGGACTCACTGAAGCTTTCTTT. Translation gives CASSLRGGLTEAFF.

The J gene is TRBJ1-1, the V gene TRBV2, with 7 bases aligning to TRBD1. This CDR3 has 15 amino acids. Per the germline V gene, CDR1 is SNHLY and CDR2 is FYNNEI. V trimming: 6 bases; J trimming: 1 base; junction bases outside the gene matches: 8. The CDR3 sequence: CASSGTGVPNTEAFF. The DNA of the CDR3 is TGTGCCAGCAGCGGAACAGGGGTACCGAACACTGAAGCTTTCTTT.

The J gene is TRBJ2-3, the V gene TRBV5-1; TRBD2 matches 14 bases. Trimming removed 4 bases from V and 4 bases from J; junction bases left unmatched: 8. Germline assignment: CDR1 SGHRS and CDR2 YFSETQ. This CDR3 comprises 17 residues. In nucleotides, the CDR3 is TGCGCCAGCAGCACGACTAGCGGGAGGGCCGACGCAGATACGCAGTATTTT. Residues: CASSTTSGRADADTQYF.

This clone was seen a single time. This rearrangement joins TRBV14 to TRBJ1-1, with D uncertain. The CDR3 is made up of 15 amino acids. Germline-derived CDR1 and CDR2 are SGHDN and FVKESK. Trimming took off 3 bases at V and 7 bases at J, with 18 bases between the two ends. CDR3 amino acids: CASSHQWNGEGEAFF. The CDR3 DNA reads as TGTGCCAGCAGCCACCAATGGAATGGGGAGGGTGAAGCTTTCTTT. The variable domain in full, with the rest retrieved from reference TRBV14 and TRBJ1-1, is EAGVTQFPSHSVIEKGQTVTLRCDPISGHDNLYWYRRVMGKEIKFLLHFVKESKQDESGMPNNRFLAERTGGTYSTLKVQPAELEDSGVYFCASSHQWNGEGEAFFGQGTRLTVV.

CDR3 sequence (DNA): TGTGCCACCAGCAGTAGCGGGGGGGACAGGGATACGCAGTATTTT. It is translated as CATSSSGGDRDTQYF. The chain links TRBV15 to TRBJ2-3; 11 nucleotides match TRBD2. Germline trimming cut 3 bases from V and 6 bases from J; bases unmatched to any gene: 5. Germline V lookup: CDR1 LNHNV, CDR2 YYDKDF (reference sequence). This CDR3 comprises 15 residues. Full variable domain (remainder filled in from reference TRBV15 and TRBJ2-3): DAMVIQNPRYQVTQFGKPVTLSCSQTLNHNVMYWYQQKSSQAPKLLFHYYDKDFNNEADTPDNFQSRRPNTSFCFLDIRSPGLGDTAMYLCATSSSGGDRDTQYFGPGTRLTVL.

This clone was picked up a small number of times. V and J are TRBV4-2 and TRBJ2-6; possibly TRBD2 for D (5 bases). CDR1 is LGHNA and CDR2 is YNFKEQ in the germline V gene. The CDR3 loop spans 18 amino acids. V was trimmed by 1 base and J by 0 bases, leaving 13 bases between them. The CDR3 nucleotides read TGTGCCAGCAGCCAAGGGCCAGCCGGGGACTCTGGGGCCAACGTCCTGACTTTC. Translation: CASSQGPAGDSGANVLTF.

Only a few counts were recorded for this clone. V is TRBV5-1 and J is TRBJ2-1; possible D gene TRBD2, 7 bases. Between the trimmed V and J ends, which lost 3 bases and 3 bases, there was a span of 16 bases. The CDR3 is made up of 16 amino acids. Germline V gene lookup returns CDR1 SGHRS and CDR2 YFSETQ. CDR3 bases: TGCGCCAGCAGCTCCAGCGGGACAAACCTCTACAATGAGCAGTTCTTC. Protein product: CASSSSGTNLYNEQFF.

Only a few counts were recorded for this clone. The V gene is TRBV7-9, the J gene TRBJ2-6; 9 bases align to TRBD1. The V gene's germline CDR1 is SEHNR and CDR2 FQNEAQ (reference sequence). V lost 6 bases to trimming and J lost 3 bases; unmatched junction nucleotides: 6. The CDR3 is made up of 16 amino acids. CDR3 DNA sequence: TGTGCCAGCAGACCCGACAGGGGGTATGGGGCCAACGTCCTGACTTTC. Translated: CASRPDRGYGANVLTF.

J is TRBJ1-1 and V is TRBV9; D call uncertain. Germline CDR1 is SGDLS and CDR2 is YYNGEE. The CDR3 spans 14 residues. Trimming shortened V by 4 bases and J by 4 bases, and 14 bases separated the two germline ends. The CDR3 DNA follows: TGTGCCAGCAGCCTAATCGCCGGGAGCACTGAAGCTTTCTTT. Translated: CASSLIAGSTEAFF.

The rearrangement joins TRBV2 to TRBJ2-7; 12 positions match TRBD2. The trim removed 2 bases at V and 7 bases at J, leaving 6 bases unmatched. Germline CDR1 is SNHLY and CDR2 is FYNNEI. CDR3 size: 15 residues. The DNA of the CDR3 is TGTGCCAGCAGTGAAAAAATGGGACTAGCGGGTGAGCAGTACGTC. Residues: CASSEKMGLAGEQYV.

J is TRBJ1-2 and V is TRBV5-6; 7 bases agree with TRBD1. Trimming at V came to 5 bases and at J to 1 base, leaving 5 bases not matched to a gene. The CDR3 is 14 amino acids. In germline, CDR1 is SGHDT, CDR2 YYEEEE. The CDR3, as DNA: TGTGCCAGCAGTCCCGGACAGGTTAACTATGGCTACACCTTC. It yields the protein CASSPGQVNYGYTF.

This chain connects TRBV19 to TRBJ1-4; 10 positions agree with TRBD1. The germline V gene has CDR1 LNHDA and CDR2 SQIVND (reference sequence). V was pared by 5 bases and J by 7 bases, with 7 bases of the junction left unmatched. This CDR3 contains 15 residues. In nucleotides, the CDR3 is TGTGCCAGTAGTTCACCGGGACAGGGGCTTGAAAAACTGTTTTTT. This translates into CASSSPGQGLEKLFF.

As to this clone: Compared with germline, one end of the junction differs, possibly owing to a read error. The CDR3, as DNA: TGCGCGACTAGCGGGGGACCTCGAGGCACCGGGGAGCTGTTTTTT. It specifies CATSGGPRGTGELFF. This chain connects TRBV30 to TRBJ2-2; 12 positions match TRBD2. CDR1 and CDR2 from the germline V gene are GTSNPN and SVGIG (reference sequence). This CDR3 is built from 15 residues.

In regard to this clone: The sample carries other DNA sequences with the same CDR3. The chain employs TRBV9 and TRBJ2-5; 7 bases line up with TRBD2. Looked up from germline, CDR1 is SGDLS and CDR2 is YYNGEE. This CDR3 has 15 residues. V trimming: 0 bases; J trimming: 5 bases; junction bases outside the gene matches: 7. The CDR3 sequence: CASSVAGGFEETQYF. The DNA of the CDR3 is TGTGCCAGCAGCGTAGCCGGGGGGTTCGAGGAGACCCAGTACTTC.

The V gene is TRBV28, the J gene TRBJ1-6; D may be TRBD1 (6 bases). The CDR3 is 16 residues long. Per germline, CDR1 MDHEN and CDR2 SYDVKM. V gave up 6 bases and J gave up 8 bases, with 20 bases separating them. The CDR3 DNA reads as TGTGCCAGCAGCCCCCAGTCGGGGGGCGTTTATTCACCCCTCCACTTT. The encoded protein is CASSPQSGGVYSPLHF.

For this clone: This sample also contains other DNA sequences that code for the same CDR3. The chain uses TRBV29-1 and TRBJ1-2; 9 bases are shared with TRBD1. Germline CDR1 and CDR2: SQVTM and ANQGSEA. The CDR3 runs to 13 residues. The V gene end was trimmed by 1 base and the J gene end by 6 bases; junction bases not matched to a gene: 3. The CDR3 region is CSVEGGTGNGYTF. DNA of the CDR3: TGCAGCGTTGAAGGGGGGACAGGGAATGGCTACACCTTC.

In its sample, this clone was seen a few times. For the CDR3, the DNA is TGTGCCAGCAGTTCCCAGGGCCTGAGGAATCAGCCCCAGCATTTT. Translated, it gives CASSSQGLRNQPQHF. The genes are TRBV27 and TRBJ1-5; D is possibly TRBD1 (5 bases). Trimming cost V 4 bases and J 4 bases, with 14 bases left between them. The germline V gene encodes CDR1 MNHEY and CDR2 SMNVEV (reference sequence). The CDR3 covers 15 residues.

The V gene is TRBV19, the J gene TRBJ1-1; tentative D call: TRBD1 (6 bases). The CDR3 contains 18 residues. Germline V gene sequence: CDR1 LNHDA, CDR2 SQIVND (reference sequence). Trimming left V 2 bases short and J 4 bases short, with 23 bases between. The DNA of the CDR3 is TGTGCCAGTAGTATAATCTGGGGGCGGTCCGCCTCGCGCACTGAAGCTTTCTTT. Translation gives CASSIIWGRSASRTEAFF.

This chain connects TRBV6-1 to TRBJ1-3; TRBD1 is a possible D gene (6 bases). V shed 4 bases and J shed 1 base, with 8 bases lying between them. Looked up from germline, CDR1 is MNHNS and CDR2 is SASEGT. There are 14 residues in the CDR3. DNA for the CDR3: TGTGCCAGCAGTGTAGGGGGTTCTGGAAACACCATATATTTT. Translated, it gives CASSVGGSGNTIYF.

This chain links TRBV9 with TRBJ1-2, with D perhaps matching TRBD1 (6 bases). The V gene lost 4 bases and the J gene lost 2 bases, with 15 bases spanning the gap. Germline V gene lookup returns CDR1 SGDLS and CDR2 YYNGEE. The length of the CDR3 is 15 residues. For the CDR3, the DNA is TGTGCCAGCAGCACTACCACAGGGTTAAACTATGGCTACACCTTC. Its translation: CASSTTTGLNYGYTF.

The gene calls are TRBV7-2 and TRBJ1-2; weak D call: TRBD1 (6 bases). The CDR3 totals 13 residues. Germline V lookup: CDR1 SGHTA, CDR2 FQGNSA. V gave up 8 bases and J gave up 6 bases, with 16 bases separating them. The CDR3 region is CASAPGQSNGYTF. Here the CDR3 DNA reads TGTGCCAGCGCACCGGGACAAAGCAATGGCTACACCTTC.